The subject of this entry is one T cell receptor beta chain. This sample was included in a study of patients and donors after allogeneic stem cell transplantation. This CDR3 comprises 16 residues. The germline gives CDR1 MGHRA, CDR2 YSYEKL. Trimming pared 0 bases from V and 2 bases from J, leaving 10 bases between. One entry per CDR3 protein results from TCRdb running MiXCR on the RT-PCR reads. The sample holds approximately 24,000 distinct CDR3 sequences; about 45% are singletons and the top ten take approximately 80%. Sequencing input: blood, either unsorted or a sorted T cell fraction (not recorded which). This rearrangement joins TRBV4-1 to TRBJ1-4; D might be TRBD1 (5 bases). This sequence originates from a human donor who was either an allogeneic HSCT recipient or a stem cell or donor lymphocyte infusion donor (not recorded which). It is not recorded whose cells these are; they may come from a transplant donor. The CDR3 DNA is TGCGCCAGCAGCCAAGACCCTCGGGGCACTAATGAAAAACTGTTTTTT. It yields the protein CASSQDPRGTNEKLFF.